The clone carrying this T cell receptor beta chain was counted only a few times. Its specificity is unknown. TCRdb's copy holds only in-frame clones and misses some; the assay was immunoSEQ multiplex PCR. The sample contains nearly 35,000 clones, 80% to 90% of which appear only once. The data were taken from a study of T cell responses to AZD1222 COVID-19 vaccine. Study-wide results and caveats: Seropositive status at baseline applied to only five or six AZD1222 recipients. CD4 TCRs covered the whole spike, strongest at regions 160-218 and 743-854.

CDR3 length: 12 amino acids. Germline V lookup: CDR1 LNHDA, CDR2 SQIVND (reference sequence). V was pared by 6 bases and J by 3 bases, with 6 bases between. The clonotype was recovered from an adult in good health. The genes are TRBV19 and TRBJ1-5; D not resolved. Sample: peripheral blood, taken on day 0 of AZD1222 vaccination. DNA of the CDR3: TGTGCCAGTAGGACATCCAATCAGCCCCAGCATTTT. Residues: CASRTSNQPQHF.